This entry lists 9 T cell receptor beta chains sequenced from one sample in a study of blood T cell repertoires in COVID-19. The table came from immunoSEQ multiplex PCR; TCRdb's copy has only in-frame clones and leaves some out. The table records about 150,000 clones, around 89% of them present only once. What was sequenced was peripheral blood. These receptors were obtained from a woman aged 40-49 years with acute or convalescent COVID-19.

The genes are TRBV1 and TRBJ1-5; TRBD1 is taken as the D call from the table, unchecked against the DNA. TRBV1 represents a pseudogene. The CDR3 length is 16 residues. As DNA, the CDR3 is TGCACCAGCAGCCACTGGACAGGGGGAGCAGGTCAGCCCCAGCATTTT. This encodes CTSSHWTGGAGQPQHF.

The chain links TRBV2 to TRBJ2-2, with 8 positions matching TRBD2. The germline V gene has CDR1 SNHLY and CDR2 FYNNEI. The CDR3 contains 14 residues. V trimming: 7 bases; J trimming: 4 bases; junction bases outside the gene matches: 5. The CDR3 nucleotides read TGTGCCAGCAAGCGGGAGATCGGCACCGGGGAGCTGTTTTTT. Residues: CASKREIGTGELFF.

The chain uses TRBV19 and TRBJ2-1; 8 nucleotides align to TRBD2. CDR3 length: 14 amino acids. J was trimmed by 5 bases and V by 2 bases; bases with no gene match: 2. Germline-derived CDR1 and CDR2 are LNHDA and SQIVND (reference sequence). This chain's CDR3 is CASSISGGNNEQFF. Here the CDR3 DNA reads TGTGCCAGTAGTATATCGGGAGGGAACAATGAGCAGTTCTTC.

The rearrangement links TRBV5-1 to TRBJ2-1, with 7 bases aligning to TRBD2. V was clipped by 5 bases and J by 0 bases; unmatched bases: 2. Germline-derived CDR1 and CDR2 are SGHRS and YFSETQ. CDR3 size: 14 residues. Written as DNA, the CDR3 is TGCGCCAGCAGGGGGGGGAACTCCTACAATGAGCAGTTCTTC. This sequence encodes CASRGGNSYNEQFF.

This rearrangement joins TRBV24-1 to TRBJ2-2, with D perhaps TRBD2 (6 bases). Germline-derived CDR1 and CDR2 are KGHDR and SFDVKD. The CDR3 length is 17 residues. The V end lost 3 bases, the J end lost 4 bases, and 17 bases lay between the germline ends. This chain's CDR3 is CATSDLSTSSPTGELFF. The CDR3 coding sequence is TGTGCCACCAGTGATCTCAGCACTAGCAGCCCCACCGGGGAGCTGTTTTTT.

V and J are TRBV3-1 (or the pseudogene TRBV3-2) and TRBJ2-7; 10 nucleotides line up with TRBD2. J was trimmed by 3 bases and V by 5 bases; bases with no gene match: 13. CDR3 length equals 17 residues. Germline V gene data show CDR1 as LGHDT and CDR2 as YNNKEL (reference sequence). The CDR3 DNA is TGTGCCAGCAGCGAAAGCACTAGCGGGACACTGGGCTACGAGCAGTACTTC. The encoded protein is CASSESTSGTLGYEQYF.

This chain joins TRBV4-2 and TRBJ2-2; a possible D gene is TRBD2 (7 bases). This CDR3 spans 16 amino acids. The V end lost 0 bases, the J end lost 1 base, and 9 bases lay between the germline ends. Germline lookup yields CDR1 LGHNA and CDR2 YNFKEQ. The CDR3 loop reads CASSQEGGENTGELFF. CDR3 nucleotide sequence: TGTGCCAGCAGCCAAGAAGGGGGGGAGAACACCGGGGAGCTGTTTTTT.

The V and J genes are TRBV18 and TRBJ1-2, with a possible D match to TRBD1 (5 bases). This CDR3 region has 15 residues. The V end was cut by 3 bases, the J end by 3 bases, with 14 bases between. The germline V gene has CDR1 KGHSH and CDR2 LQKENI. The chain's CDR3 is CASSPSGGRYYGYTF. CDR3 in DNA: TGTGCCAGCTCACCTAGCGGGGGTCGCTACTATGGCTACACCTTC.

V gene TRBV11-2 combines with J gene TRBJ2-2, with TRBD2 matching 15 bases. This CDR3 has 16 amino acids. Germline CDR1 reads SGHAT; CDR2 reads FQNNGV. The V gene end was trimmed by 5 bases and the J gene end by 5 bases; junction bases not matched to a gene: 3. The DNA of the CDR3 is TGTGCCAGCAGCGGGACTAGCGGGGGGTTTACCGGGGAGCTGTTTTTT. It specifies CASSGTSGGFTGELFF.